The next 32 T cell receptor beta chains were all read from a single sample in a study of cytomegalovirus exposure and HLA in healthy donors. PCR involved 60 Vbeta and 13 Jbeta primers. Some clones are missing from TCRdb's copy, which holds only in-frame ones; the method was immunoSEQ multiplex PCR. The table has 50,000 to 60,000 clones, about 84% seen once. The sequenced sample was PBMCs. The receptor set was obtained from a female donor in good health and CMV-seronegative.

The rearrangement joins TRBV19 to TRBJ1-6; no clear D. Trimming took off 3 bases at V and 10 bases at J, with 7 bases between the two ends. Per the germline V gene, CDR1 is LNHDA and CDR2 is SQIVND (reference sequence). CDR3 length equals 12 residues. The CDR3 loop reads CASSIGSSPLHF. The CDR3 nucleotides are TGTGCCAGTAGTATTGGGAGCTCACCCCTCCACTTT.

This clone was observed a single time. The chain carries TRBV6-4 and TRBJ1-2; unclear D gene. Germline CDR1 MRHNA, CDR2 SNTAGT. This CDR3 is 14 amino acids long. The germline V and J ends were trimmed by 0 bases and 8 bases, with 13 bases remaining between them. The CDR3 sequence is CASSDSGGLTGYTF. DNA of the CDR3: TGTGCCAGCAGTGACTCGGGAGGGCTTACGGGCTACACCTTC.

This clone turned up a few times. The rearrangement links TRBV30 to TRBJ1-6, with 7 bases fitting TRBD1. V was clipped by 2 bases and J by 10 bases; unmatched bases: 2. In germline, CDR1 is GTSNPN, CDR2 SVGIG (reference sequence). This CDR3 is built from 12 residues. CDR3 in DNA: TGTGCCTGGAGTCAGGGGGTCTCACCCCTCCACTTT. Protein sequence: CAWSQGVSPLHF.

V is TRBV5-1 and J is TRBJ1-1; 7 bases fit TRBD1. Per the germline V gene, CDR1 is SGHRS and CDR2 is YFSETQ. The CDR3 length is 14 residues. V shed 4 bases, J shed 1 base, and the junction held 4 bases outside the gene matches. The CDR3 sequence is CASSGRTGNTEAFF. As DNA, the CDR3 is TGCGCCAGCAGCGGCCGGACAGGGAACACTGAAGCTTTCTTT.

The gene calls are TRBV5-1 and TRBJ1-2; TRBD1 agrees at 10 bases. Germline CDR1 SGHRS, CDR2 YFSETQ. Trimming removed 0 bases from V and 4 bases from J; junction bases left unmatched: 9. This CDR3 is built from 17 residues. The CDR3 here is CASSLAKTGGEGYGYTF. Here the CDR3 DNA reads TGCGCCAGCAGCTTGGCAAAGACAGGGGGCGAGGGCTATGGCTACACCTTC.

This clone appeared a few times. The chain combines TRBV2 with TRBJ1-5, with D unclear. CDR3 length: 14 amino acids. V was cut by 8 bases and J by 7 bases, with 18 bases left in between. CDR1 SNHLY and CDR2 FYNNEI come from the germline V gene. CDR3 nucleotide sequence: TGTGCCAGCGCTACCCAGCGGCCGTGGCAGCCCCAGCATTTT. It yields the protein CASATQRPWQPQHF.

V gene TRBV11-3 combines with J gene TRBJ2-2; 7 bases are shared with TRBD1. This CDR3 has 14 residues. The V gene end was trimmed by 3 bases and the J gene end by 5 bases; junction bases not matched to a gene: 3. Per the germline V gene, CDR1 is SGHNT and CDR2 is YENEEA. This chain's CDR3 is CASSFGTETGELFF. The CDR3 coding sequence is TGTGCCAGCAGCTTCGGGACAGAAACCGGGGAGCTGTTTTTT.

This clone occurred a few times. The chain combines TRBV15 with TRBJ2-7, with 8 nucleotides matching TRBD2. The ends lost 8 bases at V and 3 bases at J; junction bases unmatched: 9. This CDR3 contains 14 residues. In germline, CDR1 is LNHNV, CDR2 YYDKDF (reference sequence). The CDR3 here is CATHRGGNDYEQYF. CDR3 in DNA: TGTGCCACCCACCGGGGGGGGAATGACTACGAGCAGTACTTC.

This chain uses TRBV28 with TRBJ1-1; D is unresolved. Trimming shortened V by 2 bases and J by 6 bases, and 7 bases separated the two germline ends. The germline V gene encodes CDR1 MDHEN and CDR2 SYDVKM. This CDR3 has 12 amino acids. CDR3 protein: CASSLGESEAFF. The CDR3 DNA sequence: TGTGCCAGCAGTTTAGGAGAGTCTGAAGCTTTCTTT.

The rearrangement joins TRBV6-1 to TRBJ1-1; 7 bases agree with TRBD1. In germline, CDR1 is MNHNS, CDR2 SASEGT. The CDR3 consists of 12 residues. V dropped 6 bases and J dropped 8; count of bases not matched to a gene: 6. The CDR3 loop reads CASRIQGLEAFF. CDR3 sequence (DNA): TGTGCCAGCAGAATACAGGGGCTAGAAGCTTTCTTT.

The V and J genes are TRBV27 and TRBJ1-2, with no clear D. Trimming shortened V by 4 bases and J by 6 bases, and 18 bases separated the two germline ends. The CDR3 consists of 15 residues. The germline V gene encodes CDR1 MNHEY and CDR2 SMNVEV (reference sequence). CDR3 coding DNA: TGTGCCAGCAGTTCCCAGGAAAGCTCGCGGGATGGCTACACCTTC. It yields the protein CASSSQESSRDGYTF.

J is TRBJ2-7 and V is TRBV6-5; 10 bases fit TRBD1. The V segment lost 6 bases and the J segment 5 bases; nucleotides outside the gene matches: 10. The germline V gene has CDR1 MNHEY and CDR2 SVGAGI. This CDR3 spans 15 amino acids. The CDR3 DNA reads as TGTGCCAGCAGGGATCCCGGGACAGGGGCCAACGAGCAGTACTTC. Amino acid sequence: CASRDPGTGANEQYF.

The chain employs TRBV6-5 and TRBJ2-7, with 8 bases that match TRBD1. CDR3 length equals 13 residues. Trimming removed 4 bases from V and 7 bases from J; junction bases left unmatched: 6. CDR1 is MNHEY and CDR2 is SVGAGI in the germline V gene. CDR3: CASSSRTGLEQYF. In DNA form, the CDR3 reads TGTGCCAGCAGTTCCCGGACAGGGTTAGAGCAGTACTTC.

The chain carries TRBV6-5 and TRBJ1-1; D unresolved. The germline gives CDR1 MNHEY, CDR2 SVGAGI. V lost 4 bases to trimming and J lost 5 bases, with 20 bases between them. The CDR3 is 16 amino acids. The CDR3 protein is CASSSPRGGWSTEAFF. In nucleotides, the CDR3 is TGTGCCAGCAGTTCACCTCGGGGAGGGTGGTCGACTGAAGCTTTCTTT.

This sequence joins TRBV11-2 and TRBJ2-1; 7 bases line up with TRBD1. The J segment lost 0 bases and the V segment lost 7 bases, leaving 18 bases of the junction unmatched. The V gene's germline CDR1 is SGHAT and CDR2 FQNNGV. The CDR3 contains 19 residues. CDR3 in amino acids: CASTKTGSTYSFSYNEQFF. Here the CDR3 DNA reads TGTGCCAGCACCAAGACAGGGAGTACCTACTCATTCTCCTACAATGAGCAGTTCTTC. Full variable domain (outside the CDR3, taken from reference TRBV11-2 and TRBJ2-1): EAGVAQSPRYKIIEKRQSVAFWCNPISGHATLYWYQQILGQGPKLLIQFQNNGVVDDSQLPKDRFSAERLKGVDSTLKIQPAKLEDSAVYLCASTKTGSTYSFSYNEQFFGPGTRLTVL.

This clone was observed a few times. This CDR3 is CASSLRDRGRETQYF. The DNA for the CDR3 is TGCGCCAGCAGCTTGAGGGACAGGGGGCGAGAGACCCAGTACTTC. The V gene is TRBV5-1, the J gene TRBJ2-5; 12 bases are a match to TRBD1. V shed 1 base and J 4 bases; nucleotides not matched to a gene: 2. The germline gives CDR1 SGHRS, CDR2 YFSETQ. The CDR3 sequence is 15 residues long.

The chain couples TRBV4-2 to TRBJ2-7, with 8 bases matching TRBD2. V gave up 3 bases and J gave up 0 bases; unmatched junction bases: 13. The CDR3 totals 18 residues. Germline values: CDR1 LGHNA, CDR2 YNFKEQ. The DNA for the CDR3 is TGTGCCAGCAGCCAGACCAGAGGAATAGCGGGGAGCTCCTACGAGCAGTACTTC. Its protein is CASSQTRGIAGSSYEQYF.

The chain links TRBV7-2 to TRBJ1-2; 8 bases match TRBD1. Trimming removed 5 bases from V and 1 base from J; junction bases left unmatched: 9. CDR1 is SGHTA, CDR2 FQGNSA, per germline. The CDR3 totals 16 residues. CDR3 sequence reads: CASSVQGAERNYGYTF. The CDR3 DNA follows: TGTGCCAGCAGCGTGCAGGGGGCGGAACGTAACTATGGCTACACCTTC.

V gene TRBV28 combines with J gene TRBJ1-2, with 9 bases matching TRBD1. The CDR3 covers 13 residues. Looked up from germline, CDR1 is MDHEN and CDR2 is SYDVKM. V dropped 6 bases and J dropped 8; count of bases not matched to a gene: 7. The CDR3 sequence: CASSRDRVDGYTF. As DNA, the CDR3 is TGTGCCAGCAGCCGGGACAGGGTAGACGGCTACACCTTC.

This rearrangement joins TRBV6-5 to TRBJ2-7; D unclear. The CDR3 loop spans 15 amino acids. Germline loops: CDR1 MNHEY, CDR2 SVGAGI. V was trimmed by 2 bases and J by 1 base, leaving 12 bases between them. In nucleotides, the CDR3 is TGTGCCAGCAGTTACGACACCTTTAGGTCCTACGAGCAGTACTTC. It specifies CASSYDTFRSYEQYF.

The chain employs TRBV19 and TRBJ2-6; possible D gene TRBD1, 5 bases. V lost 5 bases and J 0 bases, leaving 17 bases between the germline ends. CDR3 length: 18 residues. Germline V gives CDR1 LNHDA, CDR2 SQIVND (reference sequence). This CDR3 reads CASSRVRVHNSGANVLTF. The CDR3 region has the DNA TGTGCCAGTAGTCGGGTCAGGGTTCATAACTCTGGGGCCAACGTCCTGACTTTC.

The rearrangement links TRBV7-2 to TRBJ1-4; 8 bases agree with TRBD1. V lost 4 bases to trimming and J lost 3 bases; unmatched junction nucleotides: 10. Germline V lookup: CDR1 SGHTA, CDR2 FQGNSA. This CDR3 is 17 amino acids long. CDR3 region: CASSSGQGSLPNEKLFF. In DNA form, the CDR3 reads TGTGCCAGCAGCTCCGGACAGGGTTCCCTACCTAATGAAAAACTGTTTTTT.

The rearrangement joins TRBV11-2 to TRBJ1-2, with a weak D call TRBD1 (6 bases). Germline loops: CDR1 SGHAT, CDR2 FQNNGV. The ends were cut back, 3 bases at V and 6 bases at J, with 8 bases in the middle. The CDR3 has 12 residues. CDR3 nucleotide sequence: TGTGCCAGCAGCTTCTCAGGGGATGGCTACACCTTC. As protein: CASSFSGDGYTF.

This chain links TRBV2 with TRBJ2-7; D is perhaps TRBD1 (5 bases). Germline CDR1 and CDR2: SNHLY and FYNNEI. CDR3 length: 12 residues. V was cut by 6 bases and J by 0 bases, with 6 bases left in between. CDR3 in amino acids: CASRDNSYEQYF. DNA of the CDR3: TGTGCCAGCAGGGACAACTCCTACGAGCAGTACTTC.

This chain links TRBV19 with TRBJ1-2; D is undetermined. This CDR3 region has 13 residues. The ends were cut back, 0 bases at V and 8 bases at J, with 10 bases in the middle. The germline V gene encodes CDR1 LNHDA and CDR2 SQIVND (reference sequence). CDR3 amino acids: CASSIDLIEGYTF. The CDR3, as DNA: TGTGCCAGTAGTATAGATCTGATAGAAGGCTACACCTTC. Together with reference TRBV19 and TRBJ1-2, the CDR3 gives the full variable domain: DGGITQSPKYLFRKEGQNVTLSCEQNLNHDAMYWYRQDPGQGLRLIYYSQIVNDFQKGDIAEGYSVSREKKESFPLTVTSAQKNPTAFYLCASSIDLIEGYTFGSGTRLTVV.

The chain has TRBV9 and TRBJ1-2; D remains ambiguous. CDR3 length equals 12 residues. Trimming removed 7 bases from V and 3 bases from J, with 10 bases in between. Germline CDR1 is SGDLS and CDR2 is YYNGEE. The CDR3 coding sequence is TGTGCCAGCCTAGGGAGAGACTATGGCTACACCTTC. It is translated as CASLGRDYGYTF.

There are a few counts of this clone. The gene calls are TRBV6-1 and TRBJ1-3, with 7 bases matching TRBD1. The CDR3 length is 18 residues. Per the germline V gene, CDR1 is MNHNS and CDR2 is SASEGT. V dropped 4 bases and J dropped 4; count of bases not matched to a gene: 16. CDR3: CASSVSPTGPALGNTIYF. CDR3 DNA sequence: TGTGCCAGCAGTGTCAGTCCGACAGGGCCTGCCCTCGGAAACACCATATATTTT.

The chain employs TRBV6-5 and TRBJ2-1; 9 bases match TRBD2. The CDR3 sequence is 14 residues long. The J segment lost 7 bases and the V segment lost 11 bases, leaving 12 bases of the junction unmatched. The germline gives CDR1 MNHEY, CDR2 SVGAGI. The CDR3 protein is CAATGSAGGNEQFF. The CDR3 coding sequence is TGTGCCGCAACGGGATCAGCGGGGGGAAATGAGCAGTTCTTC.

The V and J genes are TRBV7-2 and TRBJ2-7; weak D call: TRBD2 (5 bases). V shed 4 bases and J shed 2 bases, with 12 bases lying between them. The germline CDR1 and CDR2 sequences are SGHTA and FQGNSA. This CDR3 contains 14 residues. CDR3 nucleotide sequence: TGTGCCAGCAGCTGGGAGCGGCCCCCCTACGAGCAGTACTTC. Its translation: CASSWERPPYEQYF.

CDR3 nucleotides: TGCGCCAGCAGGGGACAGGGTAGCTATGGCTACACCTTC. Amino acid sequence: CASRGQGSYGYTF. The rearrangement joins TRBV10-2 to TRBJ1-2; 9 bases align to TRBD1. Trimming removed 6 bases from V and 4 bases from J; junction bases left unmatched: 3. Looked up from germline, CDR1 is WSHSY and CDR2 is SAAADI. The CDR3 has 13 residues.

The V gene is TRBV5-1, the J gene TRBJ1-1; TRBD1 might be the D (5 bases). The CDR3 consists of 15 residues. In germline, CDR1 is SGHRS, CDR2 YFSETQ. The V end lost 3 bases, the J end lost 1 base, and 13 bases lay between the germline ends. The CDR3 bases are TGCGCCAGCAGCTCAAGGACGGGGGGGAACACTGAAGCTTTCTTT. Its translation is CASSSRTGGNTEAFF.

The J gene is TRBJ2-5, the V gene TRBV6-5; the D gene is possibly TRBD2 (5 bases). The J call may be mistaken, given a closer DNA end match to TRBJ2-7. Per germline, CDR1 MNHEY and CDR2 SVGAGI. The CDR3 length is 15 residues. Here the CDR3 reads CASSRAEGIPYEQYF. The CDR3 bases are TGTGCCAGCTCCCGGGCAGAGGGAATCCCCTACGAGCAGTACTTC.